The 24 T cell receptor beta chains reported below all come from one sample, sequenced in a study of control samples from healthy donors and cancer patients. Here immunoSEQ multiplex PCR was the method, and the copy in TCRdb shows in-frame clones only, minus some. The sample consists of fewer than 90,000 clones, about 88% of them appearing once. Sequenced sample: blood. All receptors derive from a woman aged 45 to 65 in good health.

V gene TRBV19 combines with J gene TRBJ1-3, with D uncertain. This CDR3 has 16 amino acids. The V end lost 3 bases, the J end lost 0 bases, and 12 bases lay between the germline ends. Germline values: CDR1 LNHDA, CDR2 SQIVND (reference sequence). The CDR3 DNA reads as TGTGCCAGTAGTATCGGCAGCTTTCTCTCTGGAAACACCATATATTTT. Amino acids: CASSIGSFLSGNTIYF.

Comments on this clone: At one boundary the junction diverges from the germline segment, which might be a read error. This same CDR3 is encoded by further DNA sequences in the sample. The chain joins TRBV18 to TRBJ1-3, with D unresolved. The CDR3 length is 15 residues. Germline V gene sequence: CDR1 KGHSH, CDR2 LQKENI. The CDR3 DNA reads TGTGCCAGCTCACCACCGACGCTCCGGGGAAATACCATATATTTT. Protein: CASSPPTLRGNTIYF.

V and J are TRBV14 and TRBJ1-4; 9 bases agree with TRBD1. There are 16 residues in the CDR3. The trim removed 0 bases at V and 7 bases at J, leaving 6 bases unmatched. CDR1 is SGHDN and CDR2 is FVKESK in the germline V gene. CDR3 sequence (DNA): TGTGCCAGCAGCCAAGATTGGGGACAGGGAGGTGAAAAACTGTTTTTT. Amino acids: CASSQDWGQGGEKLFF.

The rearrangement uses TRBV2 and TRBJ2-2; D unclear. The V gene's germline CDR1 is SNHLY and CDR2 FYNNEI. V lost 9 bases to trimming and J lost 4 bases, with 6 bases between them. This CDR3 is 11 amino acids long. Written as DNA, the CDR3 is TGTGCCAGGAGGACCACCGGGGAGCTGTTTTTT. This sequence encodes CARRTTGELFF.

The chain joins TRBV5-1 to TRBJ2-1; D ambiguous. The germline V gene has CDR1 SGHRS and CDR2 YFSETQ. The V gene lost 0 bases and the J gene lost 1 base, with 2 bases spanning the gap. This CDR3 comprises 13 residues. CDR3 sequence: CASSLGSYNEQFF. DNA of the CDR3: TGCGCCAGCAGCTTGGGATCCTACAATGAGCAGTTCTTC. The variable domain in full, with the rest retrieved from reference TRBV5-1 and TRBJ2-1, is KAGVTQTPRYLIKTRGQQVTLSCSPISGHRSVSWYQQTPGQGLQFLFEYFSETQRNKGNFPGRFSGRQFSNSRSEMNVSTLELGDSALYLCASSLGSYNEQFFGPGTRLTVL.

Only a few counts were recorded for this clone. The J gene is TRBJ2-7, the V gene TRBV11-2, with 11 bases matching TRBD1. J gave up 3 bases and V 5 bases, and 3 bases lay outside the gene matches. CDR1 is SGHAT, CDR2 FQNNGV, per germline. The CDR3 extends over 14 amino acids. This CDR3 is CASSRGQGDYEQYF. CDR3 sequence (DNA): TGTGCCAGCAGCAGGGGACAGGGGGACTACGAGCAGTACTTC.

The V and J genes are TRBV3-1 (or the pseudogene TRBV3-2) and TRBJ2-3; the match to TRBD1 covers 8 bases. Germline V gene lookup returns CDR1 LGHDT and CDR2 YNNKEL (reference sequence). V was pared by 5 bases and J by 6 bases, with 13 bases of the junction left unmatched. The CDR3 runs 16 residues. CDR3: CASSNTQQGAADTQYF. The CDR3, as DNA: TGTGCCAGCAGCAATACCCAGCAGGGGGCGGCGGATACGCAGTATTTT.

This clone is medium-sized. This chain uses TRBV12-5 with TRBJ1-5; 7 nucleotides line up with TRBD1. Germline V CDR1 and CDR2: LGHNT, FRNRAP. The junction had 9 bases not matched to a gene; V was cut back by 0 bases and J by 4 bases. CDR3 size: 17 residues. The CDR3 sequence: CASGLVTVQGGNQPQHF. CDR3 sequence (DNA): TGTGCTAGTGGTTTGGTTACCGTTCAGGGGGGGAATCAGCCCCAGCATTTT.

The chain combines TRBV13 with TRBJ2-2, with D perhaps matching TRBD2 (6 bases). Germline V gene data show CDR1 as PRHDT and CDR2 as FYEKMQ (reference sequence). The CDR3 is made up of 12 amino acids. Deletions cut 5 bases from V and 13 bases from J, with 14 bases between. The DNA of the CDR3 is TGTGCCAGCAGCGAGAAAAGGCGGGGGCTGTTTTTT. Its translation is CASSEKRRGLFF. Full variable domain (remainder filled in from reference TRBV13 and TRBJ2-2): AAGVIQSPRHLIKEKRETATLKCYPIPRHDTVYWYQQGPGQDPQFLISFYEKMQSDKGSIPDRFSAQQFSDYHSELNMSSLELGDSALYFCASSEKRRGLFFGEGSRLTVL.

Turning to this clone: The identical CDR3 is also encoded by other nucleotide sequences in the sample. The chain recombines TRBV24-1 with TRBJ2-2, with D possibly matching TRBD2 (6 bases). Trimming removed 9 bases from V and 2 bases from J, with 9 bases in between. CDR3 length: 13 residues. Per germline, CDR1 KGHDR and CDR2 SFDVKD. The CDR3 nucleotides read TGTGCCACCGAGGGAGGAAACACCGGGGAGCTGTTTTTT. It yields the protein CATEGGNTGELFF.

Written as DNA, the CDR3 is TGTGCCAGCAGTGAAACTGCCAGGGCTGGAAACACCATATATTTT. Protein sequence: CASSETARAGNTIYF. The chain carries TRBV14 and TRBJ1-3, with a tentative D call TRBD1 (5 bases). V was clipped by 6 bases and J by 2 bases, with 14 bases between them. The CDR3 length is 15 residues. The V gene's germline CDR1 is SGHDN and CDR2 FVKESK.

This chain joins TRBV6-4 and TRBJ2-7; D perhaps matches TRBD1 (5 bases). V was cut by 8 bases and J by 0 bases, with 20 bases left in between. The germline V gene encodes CDR1 MRHNA and CDR2 SNTAGT. The CDR3 spans 16 residues. For the CDR3, the DNA is TGTGCCAGCTTTAACAGGTTAGCAAGAAGCTCCTACGAGCAGTACTTC. Protein: CASFNRLARSSYEQYF.

The chain employs TRBV21-1 and TRBJ2-7. TRBV21-1 constitutes a pseudogene. CDR3 length: 14 residues. The CDR3, as DNA: TGTGCCAGCCCGGGCCCCCGTTTAACCTACGAGCAGTACTTC. Translated: CASPGPRLTYEQYF.

The CDR3 spells CASGTRKEEQFF. As DNA, the CDR3 is TGTGCCAGTGGGACACGGAAGGAAGAGCAGTTCTTC. The chain carries TRBV19 and TRBJ2-1, with D perhaps TRBD1 (6 bases). This CDR3 spans 12 amino acids. V shed 8 bases and J shed 10 bases, with 15 bases lying between them. The V gene's germline CDR1 is LNHDA and CDR2 SQIVND (reference sequence).

The rearrangement uses TRBV6-5 and TRBJ2-2, with TRBD2 matching over 10 bases. The germline V gene encodes CDR1 MNHEY and CDR2 SVGAGI. The CDR3 runs to 14 residues. V lost 9 bases, J lost 3 bases, and 4 bases stayed unmatched. Here the CDR3 DNA reads TGTGCCAGTCGGACTAGCGGACACACCGGGGAGCTGTTTTTT. Protein product: CASRTSGHTGELFF.

The rearrangement joins TRBV13 to TRBJ1-1, with TRBD1 matching 7 bases. The junction had 5 bases not matched to a gene; V was cut back by 3 bases and J by 1 base. This CDR3 comprises 15 residues. Germline values: CDR1 PRHDT, CDR2 FYEKMQ (reference sequence). CDR3 sequence reads: CASSFWTGENTEAFF. CDR3 bases: TGTGCCAGCAGCTTCTGGACAGGCGAGAACACTGAAGCTTTCTTT.

The chain recombines TRBV6-1 with TRBJ2-7, with D perhaps TRBD1 or TRBD2 (5 bases each). The CDR3 spans 14 residues. Germline assignment: CDR1 MNHNS and CDR2 SASEGT. Trimming removed 3 bases from V and 9 bases from J, with 18 bases in between. Here the CDR3 DNA reads TGTGCCAGCAGTGAGATCGAGGGGTTCGTTGGGCAGTACTTC. This translates into CASSEIEGFVGQYF.

This clone was detected a few times. The J gene is TRBJ2-1, the V gene TRBV7-2; 8 bases match TRBD2. CDR1 and CDR2 (germline): SGHTA, FQGNSA. J was trimmed by 2 bases and V by 3 bases; bases with no gene match: 3. The CDR3 is 15 residues long. For the CDR3, the DNA is TGTGCCAGCAGCTTGCGGGGGGACACCTACAATGAGCAGTTCTTC. It encodes CASSLRGDTYNEQFF.

The chain recombines TRBV9 with TRBJ2-2; D gene ambiguous. The germline gives CDR1 SGDLS, CDR2 YYNGEE. The V and J ends lost 6 bases and 5 bases respectively, with 17 bases between them. The length of the CDR3 is 15 residues. This CDR3 reads CASTGNREGTGELFF. The CDR3 region has the DNA TGTGCCAGCACCGGAAACAGAGAAGGGACCGGGGAGCTGTTTTTT.

The count of this clone is one. This CDR3 reads CASNLYQNQPQHF. Here the CDR3 DNA reads TGTGCCAGCAACCTCTATCAGAATCAGCCCCAGCATTTT. The chain carries TRBV6-5 and TRBJ1-5; D gene ambiguous. This CDR3 region has 13 residues. V lost 7 bases, J lost 4 bases, and 11 bases lay in between. The germline V gene has CDR1 MNHEY and CDR2 SVGAGI.

The J gene is TRBJ1-5, the V gene TRBV2, with D maybe TRBD1 (6 bases). Deletions cut 4 bases from V and 11 bases from J, with 15 bases between. This CDR3 has 13 residues. Germline V lookup: CDR1 SNHLY, CDR2 FYNNEI. CDR3 coding DNA: TGTGCCAGCAGTGGAGGGGGACGATTTGCCCAGCATTTT. It encodes CASSGGGRFAQHF.

This clone was recorded only once. The V gene is TRBV5-1, the J gene TRBJ1-3; D is perhaps TRBD1 (6 bases). CDR3 length: 15 amino acids. The V end was cut by 2 bases, the J end by 2 bases, with 11 bases between. Germline CDR1 and CDR2: SGHRS and YFSETQ. CDR3 nucleotides: TGCGCCAGCAGCTTCCGGGGGACAACTGGAAACACCATATATTTT. Translation gives CASSFRGTTGNTIYF.

The rearrangement links TRBV30 to TRBJ2-7, with D tentatively TRBD1 (5 bases). V lost 1 base and J 4 bases, leaving 5 bases between the germline ends. Per germline, CDR1 GTSNPN and CDR2 SVGIG (reference sequence). There are 11 residues in the CDR3. The CDR3 loop reads CAWSGTYEQYF. The CDR3 bases are TGTGCCTGGAGTGGGACATACGAGCAGTACTTC.

This chain joins TRBV2 and TRBJ2-3, with a possible D match to TRBD2 (5 bases). The length of the CDR3 is 15 residues. Per the germline V gene, CDR1 is SNHLY and CDR2 is FYNNEI. V was trimmed by 8 bases and J by 2 bases, leaving 17 bases between them. The CDR3 reads CASGSPRVLTDTQYF. In DNA form, the CDR3 reads TGTGCCAGCGGGAGCCCCCGGGTCCTCACAGATACGCAGTATTTT.